The sequence of this T cell receptor beta chain was determined in a study of T cells after yellow fever vaccination. Background on the study: Fractions of limited cellularity were prepared by means of SMART-Seq v4 Ultra Low Input.

Study results and caveats: Relatively few clonotypes were ones that appeared in both CD4 and CD8 compartments. The booster response re-showed most primary clones: approximately 95% CD4, about 89% CD8.

TCRdb used MiXCR to reprocess the 5' RACE reads, holding one entry per CDR3 protein. The sample comprises hundreds of thousands of distinct CDR3 sequences, roughly 12% of which are singletons, and around 18% rests with the top ten. CDR1 is SGHDT and CDR2 is YYEEEE in the germline V gene. This CDR3 contains 15 residues. V gave up 0 bases and J gave up 4 bases, with 13 bases separating them. To note about this clonotype: Antigen specificity is unknown.

The sequence came from a man aged 18 to 29 who received the YFV17D yellow fever vaccine. Sample: PBMCs, taken on the day of the first yellow fever vaccination. The gene calls are TRBV5-6 and TRBJ2-5, with a weak D call TRBD2 (6 bases). CDR3 in amino acids: CASSLGLWRGETQYF. CDR3 DNA sequence: TGTGCCAGCAGCTTGGGGCTTTGGAGGGGAGAGACCCAGTACTTC.